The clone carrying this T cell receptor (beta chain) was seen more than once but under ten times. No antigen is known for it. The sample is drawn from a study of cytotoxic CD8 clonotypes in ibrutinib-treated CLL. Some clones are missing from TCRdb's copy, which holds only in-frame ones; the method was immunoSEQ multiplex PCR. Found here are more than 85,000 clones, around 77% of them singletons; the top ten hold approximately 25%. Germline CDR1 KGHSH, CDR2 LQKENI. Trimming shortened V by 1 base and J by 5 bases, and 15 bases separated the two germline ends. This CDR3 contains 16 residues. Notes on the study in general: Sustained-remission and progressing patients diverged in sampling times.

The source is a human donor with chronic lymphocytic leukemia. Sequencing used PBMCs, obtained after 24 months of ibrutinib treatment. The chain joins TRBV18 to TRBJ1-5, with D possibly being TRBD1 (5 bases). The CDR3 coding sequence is TGTGCCAGCTCACCACGTACGGGGGAAGAGTATCAGCCCCAGCATTTT. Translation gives CASSPRTGEEYQPQHF.